The 27 T cell receptor beta chains presented below share a single source sample, sequenced in a study of CD8+ T cells in alopecia areata. cDNA reverse transcribed from extracted RNA served as the sequencing template. Clones were sequenced by immunoSEQ multiplex PCR, and TCRdb holds only the in-frame ones, with some missing. Listed for the sample are some 2,200 clones, none seen a single time. On the basis of CD4, CD8alpha, NKG2D, NKG2ACE and other markers, pooled cutaneous lymph node cells were sorted. The sequenced material came from CD8+ T cells sorted from a lymph node. Source of these receptors: a C3H/HeJ mouse with alopecia areata. Strain MHC haplotype: H2-k.

The sample holds many counts of this clone. Gene names and germline refer to mouse. The CDR3 end lies 4 residues beyond the end of the read and is filled in from the germline J gene. The J gene is TRBJ2-7, the V gene TRBV13-1, with D perhaps TRBD2 (5 bases). This CDR3 has 12 residues. V shed 3 bases and J shed 3 bases, with 7 bases lying between them. Germline V CDR1 and CDR2: NSHNY, SYGAGN. The part of the CDR3 DNA that was read is TGTGCCAGCAGTGTGACTGTCTAT. This codes for CASSVTVY. In full, the CDR3 reads CASSVTVYEQYF.

In this sample, this clone turned up many times. The genes and germline here are from mouse. The read halts 4 residues ahead of the CDR3 end, with the missing end drawn from the germline J gene. Other DNA sequences in this specimen translate into the identical CDR3. V usage is TRBV31 and J usage is TRBJ2-5; 10 nucleotides align to TRBD2. Germline loops: CDR1 GKSSPN, CDR2 SITVG. The CDR3 sequence is 14 residues long. CDR3 bases read: TGTGCCTGGAGTCCTGGGGGGGCGCGGGAC. This translates into CAWSPGGARD. The CDR3 as a whole reads CAWSPGGARDTQYF.

This clone is judged medium-sized. Genes and germline are mouse. The CDR3 goes on 4 residues after the read ends, and that part is filled in from the germline J gene. This chain uses TRBV13-3 with TRBJ2-4; D may be TRBD1 (5 bases). With 4 bases removed from V and 3 bases from J, the gap between germline ends came to 9 bases. The CDR3 spans 13 residues. Per the germline V gene, CDR1 is NNHDY and CDR2 is SYVADS. The CDR3 loop reads CASSPGWQNTLYF. CDR3 bases read: TGTGCCAGCAGTCCAGGGTGGCAAAAC. Full variable domain (outside the CDR3, taken from reference TRBV13-3 and TRBJ2-4): EAAVTQSPRSKVAVTGGKVTLSCHQTNNHDYMYWYRQDTGHGLRLIHYSYVADSTEKGDIPDGYKASRPSQENFSLILELASLSQTAVYFCASSPGWQNTLYFGAGTRLSVL.

This clone was observed many times. Genes and germline come from the mouse. The CDR3 end falls 4 residues outside the read, so it is completed with the germline J gene. The chain recombines TRBV29 with TRBJ2-5, with TRBD1 matching 8 bases. Germline V CDR1 and CDR2: MSHET, SYDVDS. The CDR3 runs 12 residues. This CDR3 reads CASRGQEDTQYF. CDR3 DNA (partial): TGTGCTAGCAGGGGACAGGAGGAC.

At least ten counts were recorded for this clone. Gene names denote mouse genes. The read gets to within 4 residues of the CDR3 end, and the germline J gene fills in the rest. This sequence joins TRBV1 and TRBJ2-2, with 9 nucleotides matching TRBD1. CDR3 size: 17 residues. Germline CDR1 is NSQYPW and CDR2 is LRSPGD (reference sequence). J was trimmed by 2 bases and V by 2 bases; bases with no gene match: 6. The sequenced CDR3 bases are TGCACCTGCAGTGCAAGGTCCGGGACAGGGAACACCGGG. Translation: CTCSARSGTGNTG. The CDR3, in full, reads CTCSARSGTGNTGQLYF.

A word on this clone: Genes here carry mouse names. The read falls 3 residues short of the CDR3 end, and the missing part is taken from the germline J gene. The same CDR3 arises from other DNA sequences in this sample as well. This chain uses TRBV19 with TRBJ1-6, with a weak D call TRBD1 (5 bases). TRBJ1-6 is classed as an ORF, of uncertain function. V was shortened by 5 bases and J by 3 bases, with 15 bases between the two germline ends. The V gene's germline CDR1 is FNHDT and CDR2 SITEND (reference sequence). This CDR3 region has 16 residues. The covered CDR3 bases are TGTGCCAGCAGAGCAAAGTCGGGGGGCTATAATTCGCCC. It yields the protein CASRAKSGGYNSP. The entire CDR3 protein is CASRAKSGGYNSPLYF.

Comment on this clone: The genes and germline here are from mouse. The read ends 4 residues early relative to the CDR3; the germline J gene fills the gap. The genes are TRBV13-3 and TRBJ2-5; TRBD2 aligns across 13 bases. The germline V gene encodes CDR1 NNHDY and CDR2 SYVADS. The CDR3 is made up of 15 amino acids. This CDR3 reads CASSGTGGALDTQYF. CDR3 DNA (partial): TGTGCCAGCAGTGGGACTGGGGGGGCGCTGGAC.

This clone was detected many times. Gene labels here are mouse ones. The CDR3 spells CASSPLGYEQYF. The sequenced part of the CDR3 DNA is TGTGCCAGCTCTCCCCTGGGGTAT. The chain couples TRBV12-1 to TRBJ2-7; a weak D match, TRBD2 (6 bases). The sequenced fragment ends 4 residues before the CDR3 boundary, so the rest is inferred from the germline J gene. The germline gives CDR1 SGHSN, CDR2 HYEKVE. The CDR3 is 12 amino acids.

Regarding this clone: Genes here carry mouse names. The read terminates 4 residues before the CDR3 end, so the remaining end is supplied by the germline J gene. The chain combines TRBV19 with TRBJ2-2, with 8 bases fitting TRBD1. Trimming took 5 bases from V and 1 from J; bases not matched to a gene: 4. The CDR3 covers 15 residues. Per the germline V gene, CDR1 is FNHDT and CDR2 is SITEND (reference sequence). CDR3 DNA, as far as it was read: TGTGCCAGCAGCCCGGGACAGGAAAACACCGGG. Protein product: CASSPGQENTG. The CDR3, in full, reads CASSPGQENTGQLYF.

This clone was counted a few times. Gene names and germline refer to mouse. The read stops 4 residues short of the end of the CDR3; the missing end is completed from the germline J gene. V gene TRBV5 combines with J gene TRBJ2-4, with TRBD2 matching 14 bases. The CDR3 spans 16 residues. From germline, CDR1 is LGHNA and CDR2 YNLKQL (reference sequence). Here the CDR3 reads CASSQGGLGGRNTLYF. The sequenced part of the CDR3 DNA is TGTGCCAGCAGCCAAGGGGGACTGGGGGGGCGGAAC.

This clone occurred a few times. Here the gene names and germline are mouse. The CDR3 bases that were read are TGTGCCAGCAGTATAAGTGACAGTAGTGCAGAA. Translating gives CASSISDSSAE. In full, the CDR3 reads CASSISDSSAETLYF. This chain connects TRBV19 to TRBJ2-3; D perhaps matches TRBD1 (5 bases). Read data end 4 residues before the CDR3 end; the end is taken from the germline J gene. Trimming pared 1 base from V and 0 bases from J, leaving 9 bases between. This CDR3 is built from 15 residues. Germline CDR1 reads FNHDT; CDR2 reads SITEND (reference sequence).

This clone is large. All gene names here are mouse names. From the germline J gene comes the end of the CDR3, since the read stops 4 residues before it. The chain is built from TRBV19 and TRBJ2-7; 7 nucleotides match TRBD2. The V gene end was trimmed by 2 bases and the J gene end by 3 bases; junction bases not matched to a gene: 2. This CDR3 has 13 residues. Germline lookup yields CDR1 FNHDT and CDR2 SITEND (reference sequence). CDR3 sequence reads: CASSILGVYEQYF. CDR3 bases read: TGTGCCAGCAGTATCCTGGGGGTCTAT.

This clone was counted between two and nine times. Mouse germline and gene names are used. Read data end 3 residues before the CDR3 end; the end is taken from the germline J gene. The chain has TRBV15 and TRBJ1-6; 9 positions match TRBD1. TRBJ1-6 belongs to the ORF category, with a function that is uncertain. The ends lost 3 bases at V and 0 bases at J; junction bases unmatched: 3. There are 17 residues in the CDR3. The germline V gene has CDR1 SGHND and CDR2 FRSKSL. The CDR3 here is CASSFLDRGSYNSPLYF. Partial CDR3 DNA: TGTGCCAGCAGTTTCCTGGACAGGGGTTCCTATAATTCGCCC.

This clone was seen ten or more times. Germline and genes: mouse. The sequenced fragment ends 4 residues before the CDR3 boundary, so the rest is inferred from the germline J gene. The chain combines TRBV1 with TRBJ2-4; D call uncertain. Between the trimmed V and J ends, which lost 0 bases and 0 bases, there was a span of 4 bases. This CDR3 is built from 14 residues. Germline lookup yields CDR1 NSQYPW and CDR2 LRSPGD (reference sequence). The covered CDR3 bases are TGCACCTGCAGTGCAGATTGGAGTCAAAAC. Translated, it gives CTCSADWSQN. The CDR3, in full, reads CTCSADWSQNTLYF. The complete variable domain, with remaining parts taken from reference TRBV1 and TRBJ2-4, reads VTLLEQNPRWRLVPRGQAVNLRCILKNSQYPWMSWYQQDLQKQLQWLFTLRSPGDKEVKSLPGADYLATRVTDTELRLQVANMSQGRTLYCTCSADWSQNTLYFGAGTRLSVL.

This clone was seen ten or more times. Gene names and germline match the mouse. Coverage ceases 4 residues before the CDR3 finishes, and the germline J gene fills in the end. The chain recombines TRBV1 with TRBJ1-1, with D unclear. In germline, CDR1 is NSQYPW, CDR2 LRSPGD (reference sequence). The CDR3 sequence is 10 residues long. The chain's CDR3 is CTCSALEVFF. The DNA read from the CDR3 is TGCACCTGCAGTGCCCTA.

This clone rates as medium-sized. Gene names refer to mouse genes. Read sequence stops 4 residues before the CDR3 end, and the germline J gene provides the missing end. The V gene is TRBV14, the J gene TRBJ1-2; weak D call: TRBD1 (5 bases). The CDR3 spans 13 residues. Germline-derived CDR1 and CDR2 are SGHDT and FRDEAV. Trimming pared 3 bases from V and 0 bases from J, leaving 6 bases between. The CDR3 loop is CASSWGANSDYTF. The covered CDR3 bases are TGTGCCAGCAGTTGGGGGGCAAACTCC.

This clone showed up many times. Gene names refer to mouse genes. The CDR3 is cut off 4 residues early in the read; its end comes from the germline J gene. The J gene is TRBJ2-5, the V gene TRBV19, with TRBD1 matching over 8 bases. The CDR3 runs 16 residues. The trim removed 2 bases at V and 1 base at J, leaving 6 bases unmatched. The germline gives CDR1 FNHDT, CDR2 SITEND (reference sequence). The CDR3 protein is CASSIIDRGDQDTQYF. The part of the CDR3 DNA that was read is TGTGCCAGCAGTATTATCGACAGGGGAGACCAAGAC.

This clone was counted ten times or more. Gene names are mouse gene names. The CDR3 extends 4 residues past the end of the read, so its final part is completed from the germline J gene. The chain links TRBV1 to TRBJ2-1; 7 bases fit TRBD2. Trimming at V came to 1 base and at J to 0 bases, leaving 0 bases not matched to a gene. Looked up from germline, CDR1 is NSQYPW and CDR2 is LRSPGD (reference sequence). CDR3 length: 15 amino acids. The CDR3 bases that were read are TGCACCTGCAGTGCAGGGGGGGGTAACTATGCT. As protein: CTCSAGGGNYA. The entire CDR3 reads CTCSAGGGNYAEQFF.

In the case of this clone: The gene names given are mouse names. With the read ending 4 residues before the CDR3 end, the germline J gene is used to fill in that end. This sequence joins TRBV31 and TRBJ2-1; 7 positions match TRBD1. Germline V lookup: CDR1 GKSSPN, CDR2 SITVG. This CDR3 has 15 amino acids. Trimming at V came to 0 bases and at J to 2 bases, leaving 4 bases not matched to a gene. CDR3 DNA, as far as it was read: TGTGCCTGGAGTCTCACCGGGACAGACTATGCT. Translated: CAWSLTGTDYA. The complete CDR3 reads CAWSLTGTDYAEQFF.

To note about this clone: Here the gene names and germline are mouse. From the germline J gene comes the end of the CDR3, since the read stops 4 residues before it. V and J are TRBV13-1 and TRBJ2-7, with TRBD2 identical over 8 bases. This CDR3 is built from 14 residues. The V gene's germline CDR1 is NSHNY and CDR2 SYGAGN. The V and J ends lost 2 bases and 0 bases, in that order; junction bases with no gene match: 1. The DNA read from the CDR3 is TGTGCCAGCAGTGAGTGGGGGGGCTCCTAT. This gives the protein CASSEWGGSY. The whole CDR3 sequence reads CASSEWGGSYEQYF.

This clone came up many times. The genes are named according to mouse. The read falls 4 residues short of the CDR3 end, and the missing part is taken from the germline J gene. The V call is TRBV31, the J call TRBJ2-5; a weak D match, TRBD2 (7 bases). The length of the CDR3 is 13 residues. Per germline, CDR1 GKSSPN and CDR2 SITVG. Incomplete CDR3 DNA: TGTGCCTGGAGTCTGGGGGGCGCAGAC. This sequence encodes CAWSLGGAD. The CDR3 in its entirety is CAWSLGGADTQYF.

With regard to this clone: Mouse germline and gene names are used. Coverage ceases 4 residues before the CDR3 finishes, and the germline J gene fills in the end. The rearrangement uses TRBV13-2 and TRBJ2-5; unclear D gene. Germline loops: CDR1 NNHNN, CDR2 SYGAGS (reference sequence). The CDR3 covers 12 residues. The CDR3: CASGDWVDTQYF. The part of the CDR3 DNA that was read is TGTGCCAGCGGTGATTGGGTAGAC.

This clone was picked up a small number of times. Genes here carry mouse names. The CDR3 loop is CASSLDPGGGYEQYF. CDR3 bases read: TGTGCAAGCAGCTTAGATCCTGGGGGGGGCTAT. The rearrangement links TRBV16 to TRBJ2-7; 9 nucleotides line up with TRBD2. Read data end 4 residues before the CDR3 end; the end is taken from the germline J gene. The V gene's germline CDR1 is SGHSA and CDR2 FRNQAP. Trimming at V came to 0 bases and at J to 3 bases, leaving 3 bases not matched to a gene. The CDR3 extends over 15 amino acids.

Details on this clone: The gene names given are mouse names. The read terminates 4 residues ahead of where the CDR3 ends, so the germline J gene completes it. V usage is TRBV5 and J usage is TRBJ2-5; weak D call: TRBD2 (6 bases). Germline V gene lookup returns CDR1 LGHNA and CDR2 YNLKQL (reference sequence). Trimming took 0 bases from V and 2 from J, leaving 9 bases between them. This CDR3 contains 15 residues. The DNA read from the CDR3 is TGTGCCAGCAGCCAAGACCCGGGGGGCCAAGAC. Encoded protein: CASSQDPGGQD. The whole CDR3 protein reads CASSQDPGGQDTQYF.

By share, this clone ranks as medium-sized. Each gene name is a mouse one. The CDR3 extends 4 residues past the end of the read, so its final part is completed from the germline J gene. The V gene is TRBV13-3, the J gene TRBJ2-3; TRBD1 matches 8 bases. Trimming cost V 3 bases and J 0 bases; bases outside gene matches: 0. The CDR3 is made up of 14 amino acids. Germline V CDR1 and CDR2: NNHDY, SYVADS. Partial CDR3 DNA: TGTGCCAGCAGTGGGACAGGGAGTGCAGAA. Protein sequence: CASSGTGSAE. The whole CDR3 is CASSGTGSAETLYF.

On this clone: Mouse gene names apply. Read sequence stops 4 residues before the CDR3 end, and the germline J gene provides the missing end. The chain couples TRBV1 to TRBJ2-1; D may be TRBD1 (5 bases). With 0 bases removed from V and 3 bases from J, the gap between germline ends came to 12 bases. The CDR3 contains 16 residues. Germline loops: CDR1 NSQYPW, CDR2 LRSPGD (reference sequence). Partial CDR3 DNA: TGCACCTGCAGTGCAGATCAGCAGGGCGGCTATGCT. It translates to CTCSADQQGGYA. The whole CDR3 is CTCSADQQGGYAEQFF.

Note on this clone: Gene names denote mouse genes. The CDR3 end falls 4 residues outside the read, so it is completed with the germline J gene. V usage is TRBV1 and J usage is TRBJ2-7; TRBD2 agrees at 7 bases. The length of the CDR3 is 15 residues. Germline V gene sequence: CDR1 NSQYPW, CDR2 LRSPGD (reference sequence). CDR3: CTCSPSRLGSYEQYF. CDR3 DNA (partial): TGCACCTGCAGTCCCTCTCGACTGGGTTCTTAT.